Given below is one TCR beta chain in context. Its antigen is unidentified. TCRdb analysed the 5' RACE reads with MiXCR anew, one entry per CDR3 protein. The data show 350,000 to 400,000 distinct CDR3 sequences, with 28% seen just once and approximately 6.6% held by the top ten. The data originate from a study of identical twins' blood T cells. Across the study: Roughly 51 million reads came from roughly 12 libraries, six alpha, six beta.

General observations from the study: Abundant TCRbeta CDR3s overlapped more between twins than with unrelated donors.

Trimming cost V 6 bases and J 0 bases, with 17 bases left between them. There are 16 residues in the CDR3. Per germline, CDR1 SGHDN and CDR2 FVKESK. Material: PBMCs. The clonotype originates from a woman aged 18-50 years in good health. The chain couples TRBV14 to TRBJ1-1, with D hard to call. This CDR3 is CASRTGGRGMNTEAFF. The CDR3, as DNA: TGTGCCAGCAGAACTGGAGGGCGCGGGATGAACACTGAAGCTTTCTTT.